These 21 T cell receptor beta chains originate from one sample sequenced in a study of T cell responses to AZD1222 COVID-19 vaccine. Here immunoSEQ multiplex PCR was the method, and the copy in TCRdb shows in-frame clones only, minus some. The sample lists about 140,000 clones, approximately 88% occurring once. This material consisted of peripheral blood, taken on day 0 of AZD1222 vaccination. These receptors came from an adult in good health.

The V and J genes are TRBV2 and TRBJ2-1; 10 bases are shared with TRBD2. Germline assignment: CDR1 SNHLY and CDR2 FYNNEI. The trim removed 7 bases at V and 1 base at J, leaving 7 bases unmatched. There are 16 residues in the CDR3. CDR3 residues: CASTLAGAGSYNEQFF. The CDR3 DNA reads TGTGCCAGCACCCTAGCGGGGGCGGGGTCCTACAATGAGCAGTTCTTC.

This clone came up a few times. V and J are TRBV30 and TRBJ1-1, with D perhaps TRBD1 (6 bases). Germline CDR1 and CDR2: GTSNPN and SVGIG (reference sequence). Trimming stripped 4 bases from V and 3 bases from J, with 12 bases between. The CDR3 covers 13 residues. CDR3 sequence reads: CAWNGGQDTEAFF. CDR3 in DNA: TGTGCCTGGAACGGGGGGCAGGACACTGAAGCTTTCTTT.

V and J are TRBV9 and TRBJ1-1; D gene ambiguous. Trimming shortened V by 4 bases and J by 4 bases, and 14 bases separated the two germline ends. From germline, CDR1 is SGDLS and CDR2 YYNGEE. The CDR3 loop spans 14 amino acids. The DNA for the CDR3 is TGTGCCAGCAGCTCCCGCCCCGCTGCCACTGAAGCTTTCTTT. It translates to CASSSRPAATEAFF.

The chain combines TRBV19 with TRBJ1-1; D is unclear. Germline CDR1 and CDR2: LNHDA and SQIVND (reference sequence). The ends were cut back, 5 bases at V and 1 base at J, with 8 bases in the middle. CDR3 length equals 13 residues. The CDR3 DNA reads as TGTGCCAGTAGTCCGTGGGCGAACACTGAAGCTTTCTTT. This gives the protein CASSPWANTEAFF.

A word on this clone: The sample contains more than one DNA sequence encoding this CDR3. The genes are TRBV18 and TRBJ1-5; 10 nucleotides align to TRBD1. The CDR3 is 15 residues long. V was clipped by 5 bases and J by 0 bases; unmatched bases: 1. Germline V gives CDR1 KGHSH, CDR2 LQKENI. CDR3 nucleotides: TGTGCCAGCTCAGGGACAGGGGATAGCAATCAGCCCCAGCATTTT. It codes for CASSGTGDSNQPQHF. The whole variable domain, filled in from reference TRBV18 and TRBJ1-5, reads NAGVMQNPRHLVRRRGQEARLRCSPMKGHSHVYWYRQLPEEGLKFMVYLQKENIIDESGMPKERFSAEFPKEGPSILRIQQVVRGDSAAYFCASSGTGDSNQPQHFGDGTRLSIL.

This clone was detected only once. V gene TRBV19 combines with J gene TRBJ1-5; no firm D call. The CDR3 sequence is 16 residues long. V lost 5 bases and J 1 base, leaving 15 bases between the germline ends. CDR1 LNHDA and CDR2 SQIVND come from the germline V gene (reference sequence). CDR3 DNA sequence: TGTGCCAGTAGTGGGCCTCGGTTTGGCAGCAATCAGCCCCAGCATTTT. Protein sequence: CASSGPRFGSNQPQHF.

This chain connects TRBV6-5 to TRBJ1-4; D may be TRBD1 (6 bases). V lost 2 bases and J lost 8, with 15 bases in between. The CDR3 has 15 amino acids. Germline values: CDR1 MNHEY, CDR2 SVGAGI. The CDR3 loop reads CASSYGGGGREKLFF. CDR3 bases: TGTGCCAGCAGTTACGGGGGGGGCGGTCGGGAAAAACTGTTTTTT.

The chain recombines TRBV5-3 with TRBJ1-2, with no clear D. TRBV5-3 is designated an ORF whose function remains uncertain. The CDR3 extends over 13 amino acids. Trimming cost V 5 bases and J 4 bases, with 12 bases left between them. CDR3 amino acids: CARRKGKTYGYTF. The CDR3 bases are TGTGCCAGAAGAAAAGGGAAGACCTATGGCTACACCTTC.

This chain joins TRBV18 and TRBJ1-1, with D unclear. There are 14 residues in the CDR3. Germline CDR1 reads KGHSH; CDR2 reads LQKENI. The V end was cut by 6 bases, the J end by 2 bases, with 13 bases between. The chain's CDR3 is CASSPFDKNTEAFF. The CDR3 region has the DNA TGTGCCAGCTCCCCGTTCGATAAAAACACTGAAGCTTTCTTT.

The gene calls are TRBV5-1 and TRBJ2-2, with 8 bases identical to TRBD1. This CDR3 spans 14 amino acids. Germline values: CDR1 SGHRS, CDR2 YFSETQ. J was trimmed by 4 bases and V by 4 bases; bases with no gene match: 3. The CDR3 sequence is CASSNDRGTGELFF. The CDR3 DNA reads TGCGCCAGCAGCAATGACAGGGGCACCGGGGAGCTGTTTTTT.

The V and J genes are TRBV10-3 and TRBJ1-2, with a weak D call TRBD1 (6 bases). CDR1 and CDR2 (germline): ENHRY, SYGVKD. The CDR3 sequence is 14 residues long. The V end lost 7 bases, the J end lost 7 bases, and 19 bases lay between the germline ends. Here the CDR3 DNA reads TGTGCCATCACCGAGGGTCCAGGGGTAGGTGGCTACACCTTC. Residues: CAITEGPGVGGYTF.

The V and J genes are TRBV29-1 and TRBJ1-1; D is possibly TRBD1 (6 bases). Trimming cost V 2 bases and J 6 bases, with 16 bases left between them. CDR1 SQVTM and CDR2 ANQGSEA come from the germline V gene. This CDR3 region has 14 residues. In DNA, the CDR3 is TGCAGCGTTGAACCTAACGACAGGCCATCTGAAGCTTTCTTT. Residues: CSVEPNDRPSEAFF.

For this clone: Other nucleotide sequences in the sample specify the same CDR3. Here the CDR3 DNA reads TGTGCCAGCAGCTCCGACAGGGGGCATGAAAAACTGTTTTTT. Translating gives CASSSDRGHEKLFF. J is TRBJ1-4 and V is TRBV11-2; 10 bases agree with TRBD1. CDR3 size: 14 residues. CDR1 and CDR2 (germline): SGHAT, FQNNGV. After removal of 4 bases from V and 6 bases from J, the junction contained 2 bases not matched to a gene.

The rearrangement joins TRBV29-1 to TRBJ2-7; D is possibly TRBD1 or TRBD2 (6 bases each). Trimming took 7 bases from V and 7 from J, leaving 17 bases between them. CDR1 and CDR2 from the germline V gene are SQVTM and ANQGSEA. This CDR3 contains 12 residues. The CDR3 coding sequence is TGCAGCGCCCGAGGGGGGAATGGTGAGCAGTACTTC. Translating it yields CSARGGNGEQYF.

The V gene is TRBV7-9, the J gene TRBJ1-3; 7 bases fit TRBD1. CDR3 size: 17 residues. Germline V gives CDR1 SEHNR, CDR2 FQNEAQ (reference sequence). The V and J ends lost 1 base and 5 bases, in that order; junction bases with no gene match: 11. Here the CDR3 DNA reads TGTGCCAGCAGCTTAGTCCCGGGACAGTCCACGCGAAACACCATATATTTT. The encoded protein is CASSLVPGQSTRNTIYF.

This sequence joins TRBV27 and TRBJ1-6; TRBD1 is a possible D gene (6 bases). This CDR3 contains 19 residues. V was pared by 6 bases and J by 0 bases, with 21 bases between. Germline values: CDR1 MNHEY, CDR2 SMNVEV (reference sequence). The CDR3, as DNA: TGTGCCAGCAGACCCGAGGGGGGGGGAACGAGCTCCTATAATTCACCCCTCCACTTT. Its protein is CASRPEGGGTSSYNSPLHF.

The chain employs TRBV4-1 and TRBJ2-2; a possible D gene is TRBD1 (6 bases). The CDR3 consists of 16 residues. Germline assignment: CDR1 MGHRA and CDR2 YSYEKL. V was trimmed by 2 bases and J by 2 bases, leaving 12 bases between them. The DNA of the CDR3 is TGCGCCAGCAGCCAAAATGAAGGGGGAAACACCGGGGAGCTGTTTTTT. Protein sequence: CASSQNEGGNTGELFF.

The chain joins TRBV5-1 to TRBJ2-3, with TRBD2 matching 11 bases. The germline V gene has CDR1 SGHRS and CDR2 YFSETQ. V trimming: 1 base; J trimming: 4 bases; junction bases outside the gene matches: 2. The CDR3 length is 15 residues. For the CDR3, the DNA is TGCGCCAGCAGCTTGCGGGGACTAGCGGCAGATACGCAGTATTTT. Its protein is CASSLRGLAADTQYF.

The chain recombines TRBV5-4 with TRBJ2-1; 9 nucleotides agree with TRBD2. After removal of 4 bases from V and 4 bases from J, the junction contained 9 bases not matched to a gene. This CDR3 has 16 residues. The V gene's germline CDR1 is SGHNT and CDR2 YYREEE (reference sequence). CDR3 amino acids: CASSLNSGGQYNEQFF. CDR3 sequence (DNA): TGTGCCAGCAGCCTCAATAGCGGGGGCCAGTACAATGAGCAGTTCTTC.

The chain has TRBV9 and TRBJ2-7, with D hard to call. The CDR3 has 16 amino acids. Germline V gene data show CDR1 as SGDLS and CDR2 as YYNGEE. V was cut by 3 bases and J by 0 bases, with 16 bases left in between. In DNA form, the CDR3 reads TGTGCCAGCAGCGAGGGTCGGTCCACAGCCTCCTACGAGCAGTACTTC. Amino acid sequence: CASSEGRSTASYEQYF. Together with reference TRBV9 and TRBJ2-7, the CDR3 gives the full variable domain: DSGVTQTPKHLITATGQRVTLRCSPRSGDLSVYWYQQSLDQGLQFLIQYYNGEERAKGNILERFSAQQFPDLHSELNLSSLELGDSALYFCASSEGRSTASYEQYFGPGTRLTVT.

The genes are TRBV6-5 and TRBJ1-3, with 7 bases that match TRBD1. Unmatched junction bases numbered 4, after V lost 10 bases and J lost 1 base. The CDR3 is 13 amino acids. Looked up from germline, CDR1 is MNHEY and CDR2 is SVGAGI. The CDR3 protein is CATTGASGNTIYF. The CDR3 nucleotides read TGTGCCACCACAGGGGCTTCTGGAAACACCATATATTTT.